The T cell receptor beta chain under discussion was sequenced for a study of cytomegalovirus exposure and HLA in healthy donors. Looking at the study overall: Within the Caucasian-associated ancestry cluster were 81% of the 398 genotyped donors.

Use of 60 Vbeta and 13 Jbeta primers characterized the PCR. Assay: immunoSEQ multiplex PCR; the TCRdb copy retains only in-frame clones and omits some. The sample has under 200,000 clones; 70% to 90% are singletons. Germline V gives CDR1 SNHLY, CDR2 FYNNEI. Trimming took off 1 base at V and 5 bases at J, with 8 bases between the two ends. The CDR3 runs 13 residues. The sequencing input was PBMCs. The genes are TRBV2 and TRBJ2-5; TRBD1 is a possible D gene (6 bases). This sequence originates from a man aged 18 to 30 in good health and CMV-seropositive. The CDR3 bases are TGTGCCAGCAGTGAAGAAACAGGGGAGACCCAGTACTTC. Translation gives CASSEETGETQYF.